Described below is a single TCR beta chain sequence and its context. Its target is unknown. The use of a sample-barcoded 5' primer and a J-beta primer mix characterized a second PCR of roughly 6 to 12 cycles. Each cDNA molecule, via a template-switch adaptor with 12 random nucleotides, was tagged. TCRdb reprocessed the 5' RACE reads with MiXCR, giving one entry per CDR3 protein. The sample lists just over 1 million distinct CDR3 sequences; more than 40% were seen once. This entry belongs to a study of blood T cells in healthy people across ages. They isolated at least 7 million PBMCs from each sample. Study results and caveats: Diversity figures derived from one million T cells were judged to underestimate the true value.

Sequencing was performed on blood. The TCR sequence derives from an older woman in good health.

CDR3 loop: CSAQGGDYGYTF. The DNA for the CDR3 is TGCAGTGCCCAAGGTGGAGACTATGGCTACACCTTC. V and J are TRBV20-1 and TRBJ1-2; D call uncertain. This CDR3 is built from 12 residues. Germline V gene sequence: CDR1 DFQATT, CDR2 SNEGSKA (reference sequence). V lost 6 bases and J lost 3, with 11 bases in between.